The 32 T cell receptor beta chains below come from one sample, sequenced in a study of CD4 T cells in relation to SARS-CoV-2 and coronaviruses. The unexposed donors gave CD4+ T cells in about 2010-2019, prior to COVID-19. After nine to ten days of culture, CD4+ T cells were isolated. For these TCRs, the target antigens are not known. TCRdb's table, derived via immunoSEQ multiplex PCR, lists solely in-frame clones and lacks some. Altogether about 27,000 clones are present, approximately 70% being singletons, with the ten largest covering roughly 21%. Input material: CD4+ T cells from PBMCs, cultured in vitro. These receptors all come from a human donor in good health.

The rearrangement joins TRBV14 to TRBJ1-2, with 7 positions matching TRBD1. CDR1 is SGHDN, CDR2 FVKESK, per germline. V lost 10 bases, J lost 6 bases, and 8 bases stayed unmatched. This CDR3 has 12 amino acids. The CDR3 DNA follows: TGTGCCAACCCTGACAGGGCGGATGGCTACACCTTC. This gives the protein CANPDRADGYTF.

The sample holds a few counts of this clone. The rearrangement links TRBV7-3 to TRBJ2-3, with D possibly TRBD1 on 6 matching bases. The V gene's germline CDR1 is SGHTA and CDR2 FQGTGA. Trimming cost V 5 bases and J 6 bases, with 12 bases left between them. The CDR3 loop spans 13 amino acids. In DNA, the CDR3 is TGTGCCAGCAGCGTAGACCAGGGGGATACGCAGTATTTT. Translation gives CASSVDQGDTQYF. Combining the CDR3 with reference TRBV7-3 and TRBJ2-3 gives the whole variable domain GAGVSQTPSNKVTEKGKYVELRCDPISGHTALYWYRQSLGQGPEFLIYFQGTGAADDSGLPNDRFFAVRPEGSVSTLKIQRTERGDSAVYLCASSVDQGDTQYFGPGTRLTVL.

The chain has TRBV5-1 and TRBJ2-2, with 7 bases aligning to TRBD2. The ends lost 0 bases at V and 7 bases at J; junction bases unmatched: 9. The CDR3 contains 16 residues. CDR1 and CDR2 from the germline V gene are SGHRS and YFSETQ. Here the CDR3 reads CASSLDELAVGGELFF. DNA for the CDR3: TGCGCCAGCAGCTTGGACGAGCTAGCGGTGGGCGGGGAGCTGTTTTTT. Full variable domain (remainder filled in from reference TRBV5-1 and TRBJ2-2): KAGVTQTPRYLIKTRGQQVTLSCSPISGHRSVSWYQQTPGQGLQFLFEYFSETQRNKGNFPGRFSGRQFSNSRSEMNVSTLELGDSALYLCASSLDELAVGGELFFGEGSRLTVL.

V and J are TRBV3-1 (or the pseudogene TRBV3-2) and TRBJ2-7; D is unclear. CDR1 and CDR2 from the germline V gene are LGHDT and YNNKEL (reference sequence). V lost 3 bases and J 3 bases, leaving 12 bases between the germline ends. The CDR3 has 14 residues. The CDR3 sequence is CASSHFGRIYEQYF. CDR3 sequence (DNA): TGTGCCAGCAGCCACTTCGGCAGGATCTACGAGCAGTACTTC.

This clone was seen more than once but under ten times. The chain recombines TRBV6-2 or TRBV6-3 with TRBJ2-2; 7 bases are a match to TRBD2. V shed 6 bases and J 7 bases; nucleotides not matched to a gene: 5. The CDR3 covers 13 residues. The germline gives CDR1 MNHEY, CDR2 SVGEGT. The CDR3 here is CASSDRGVGELFF. The DNA for the CDR3 is TGTGCCAGCAGCGATCGGGGGGTCGGGGAGCTGTTTTTT.

The rearrangement joins TRBV7-2 to TRBJ2-5; perhaps TRBD2 as D (6 bases). The germline V gene has CDR1 SGHTA and CDR2 FQGNSA. The CDR3 runs to 14 residues. Trimming shortened V by 6 bases and J by 4 bases, and 15 bases separated the two germline ends. The CDR3 loop reads CASSSSGVPETQYF. The CDR3 nucleotides are TGTGCCAGCAGTTCGTCGGGAGTCCCAGAGACCCAGTACTTC.

V is TRBV7-2 and J is TRBJ1-2; 7 bases agree with TRBD1. The length of the CDR3 is 13 residues. Germline CDR1 SGHTA, CDR2 FQGNSA. V gave up 4 bases and J gave up 6 bases; unmatched junction bases: 5. The CDR3 loop reads CASSSGQIDGYTF. The CDR3 region has the DNA TGTGCCAGCAGCTCGGGACAGATAGATGGCTACACCTTC.

This clone has just a few counts. The chain links TRBV7-9 to TRBJ2-1; a possible D gene is TRBD2 (5 bases). The V gene's germline CDR1 is SEHNR and CDR2 FQNEAQ (reference sequence). This CDR3 has 14 amino acids. V lost 5 bases and J 4 bases, leaving 12 bases between the germline ends. The CDR3 nucleotides are TGTGCCAGCAGCGCACCAACTAGTTACAATGAGCAGTTCTTC. It yields the protein CASSAPTSYNEQFF. The whole variable domain, remainder taken from reference TRBV7-9 and TRBJ2-1, is DTGVSQNPRHKITKRGQNVTFRCDPISEHNRLYWYRQTLGQGPEFLTYFQNEAQLEKSRLLSDRFSAERPKGSFSTLEIQRTEQGDSAMYLCASSAPTSYNEQFFGPGTRLTVL.

This chain links TRBV28 with TRBJ1-3; D is uncertain. The CDR3 has 16 residues. V lost 3 bases, J lost 0 bases, and 12 bases lay in between. The germline CDR1 and CDR2 sequences are MDHEN and SYDVKM. The CDR3 spells CASSLEALYSGNTIYF. The CDR3 region has the DNA TGTGCCAGCAGTTTGGAGGCACTATACTCTGGAAACACCATATATTTT.

The chain combines TRBV7-9 with TRBJ1-2; tentatively, D is TRBD1 (5 bases). This CDR3 contains 14 residues. V was shortened by 3 bases and J by 8 bases, with 16 bases between the two germline ends. CDR1 and CDR2 from the germline V gene are SEHNR and FQNEAQ (reference sequence). In nucleotides, the CDR3 is TGTGCCAGCAGCTTTGGCAGGGAGGCGAAGGGCTACACCTTC. The encoded protein is CASSFGREAKGYTF.

The table lists this clone with a few counts. The gene calls are TRBV7-2 and TRBJ1-1, with D hard to call. V lost 5 bases, J lost 3 bases, and 16 bases lay in between. The CDR3 sequence is 15 residues long. In germline, CDR1 is SGHTA, CDR2 FQGNSA. The CDR3 DNA reads as TGTGCCAGCAGCCCAACGGGAACTTACGACACTGAAGCTTTCTTT. Its translation is CASSPTGTYDTEAFF. The variable domain in full, completed from reference TRBV7-2 and TRBJ1-1, reads GAGVSQSPSNKVTEKGKDVELRCDPISGHTALYWYRQSLGQGLEFLIYFQGNSAPDKSGLPSDRFSAERTGGSVSTLTIQRTQQEDSAVYLCASSPTGTYDTEAFFGQGTRLTVV.

The chain couples TRBV11-2 to TRBJ1-5; 7 nucleotides agree with TRBD1. The trim removed 7 bases at V and 5 bases at J, leaving 8 bases unmatched. CDR3 size: 14 residues. The germline CDR1 and CDR2 sequences are SGHAT and FQNNGV. The CDR3 reads CASTRGQQDQPQHF. As DNA, the CDR3 is TGTGCCAGCACCCGGGGACAGCAGGATCAGCCCCAGCATTTT.

Here the CDR3 DNA reads TGTGCCAGAAGCGAGGACCCTGGGGAGACCCAGTACTTC. It yields the protein CARSEDPGETQYF. This chain links TRBV5-3 with TRBJ2-5; D is undetermined. TRBV5-3 is given ORF status, its function remaining uncertain. CDR3 size: 13 residues. The ends were cut back, 4 bases at V and 5 bases at J, with 12 bases in the middle.

The genes are TRBV29-1 and TRBJ1-4, with 9 bases that match TRBD1. Germline CDR1 is SQVTM and CDR2 is ANQGSEA. The V gene end was trimmed by 4 bases and the J gene end by 7 bases; junction bases not matched to a gene: 7. The CDR3 loop spans 14 amino acids. As DNA, the CDR3 is TGCAGCGTTGCCGAGACAGGGGGAAGTGAAAAACTGTTTTTT. It translates to CSVAETGGSEKLFF.

This chain links TRBV7-9 with TRBJ2-3; D unresolved. CDR3 size: 13 residues. Trimming shortened V by 3 bases and J by 6 bases, and 10 bases separated the two germline ends. Germline V gene sequence: CDR1 SEHNR, CDR2 FQNEAQ (reference sequence). The DNA for the CDR3 is TGTGCCAGCAGCTTGGGTGAAGTGGATACGCAGTATTTT. This gives the protein CASSLGEVDTQYF. Drawing the rest from reference TRBV7-9 and TRBJ2-3, the complete variable domain is DTGVSQNPRHKITKRGQNVTFRCDPISEHNRLYWYRQTLGQGPEFLTYFQNEAQLEKSRLLSDRFSAERPKGSFSTLEIQRTEQGDSAMYLCASSLGEVDTQYFGPGTRLTVL.

The chain joins TRBV5-5 to TRBJ1-1; 9 nucleotides line up with TRBD1. V trimming: 4 bases; J trimming: 1 base; junction bases outside the gene matches: 5. CDR3 size: 15 residues. Looked up from germline, CDR1 is SGHKS and CDR2 is YYEKEE (reference sequence). CDR3 nucleotide sequence: TGTGCCAGCAGCCGAGGACAGGGGAAGAACACTGAAGCTTTCTTT. Protein product: CASSRGQGKNTEAFF.

The CDR3 sequence: CASSLESAGAGGNTIYF. The CDR3, as DNA: TGTGCCAGCAGCTTAGAATCCGCGGGGGCTGGCGGAAACACCATATATTTT. The V and J genes are TRBV5-4 and TRBJ1-3; tentatively, D is TRBD1 (6 bases). The CDR3 extends over 17 amino acids. Germline CDR1 reads SGHNT; CDR2 reads YYREEE (reference sequence). Deletions cut 2 bases from V and 4 bases from J, with 19 bases between.

This clone was found a few times. The J gene is TRBJ1-4, the V gene TRBV4-3; unclear D gene. The CDR3 loop spans 14 amino acids. Between the trimmed V and J ends, which lost 0 bases and 7 bases, there was a span of 9 bases. Germline V gene sequence: CDR1 LGHNA, CDR2 YSLEER. This chain's CDR3 is CASSQESTLEKLFF. The CDR3 DNA reads as TGCGCCAGCAGCCAAGAAAGCACTCTTGAAAAACTGTTTTTT.

This clone has just a few counts. The V gene is TRBV4-1, the J gene TRBJ2-7, with TRBD1 matching over 8 bases. After removal of 4 bases from V and 2 bases from J, the junction contained 7 bases not matched to a gene. The CDR3 length is 15 residues. The V gene's germline CDR1 is MGHRA and CDR2 YSYEKL. In DNA form, the CDR3 reads TGCGCCAGCAGCCCTGGACAGGGTGCTCCCTACGAGCAGTACTTC. Translated, it gives CASSPGQGAPYEQYF.

The chain combines TRBV6-6 with TRBJ2-4; 8 bases are shared with TRBD1. The J segment lost 2 bases and the V segment lost 4 bases, leaving 7 bases of the junction unmatched. In germline, CDR1 is MNHNY, CDR2 SVGAGI (reference sequence). There are 16 residues in the CDR3. The CDR3 here is CASSSAGGASKNIQYF. The CDR3, as DNA: TGTGCCAGCAGTTCGGCAGGGGGCGCGTCCAAAAACATTCAGTACTTC.

The rearrangement joins TRBV5-1 to TRBJ2-3, with 7 bases that match TRBD2. The CDR3 spans 16 residues. V shed 1 base and J 2 bases; nucleotides not matched to a gene: 7. Germline V gene lookup returns CDR1 SGHRS and CDR2 YFSETQ. Written as DNA, the CDR3 is TGCGCCAGCAGCTTGAACCGGCGGGAGTCCACAGATACGCAGTATTTT. This encodes CASSLNRRESTDTQYF.

The rearrangement joins TRBV10-3 to TRBJ2-3, with 9 bases fitting TRBD2. V lost 6 bases to trimming and J lost 4 bases; unmatched junction nucleotides: 5. From germline, CDR1 is ENHRY and CDR2 SYGVKD. This CDR3 region has 14 residues. The CDR3 loop is CAIRPGLASDTQYF. DNA of the CDR3: TGTGCCATCAGACCGGGACTAGCCTCAGATACGCAGTATTTT.

The chain carries TRBV18 and TRBJ2-4; the D call may be TRBD1 or TRBD2 (5 bases each). This CDR3 region has 15 residues. Germline V gene sequence: CDR1 KGHSH, CDR2 LQKENI. Trimming pared 2 bases from V and 0 bases from J, leaving 8 bases between. The CDR3 DNA is TGTGCCAGCTCACCATCCGGGACAGCCAAAAACATTCAGTACTTC. This gives the protein CASSPSGTAKNIQYF.

V usage is TRBV7-3 and J usage is TRBJ1-5; TRBD1 aligns across 8 bases. The CDR3 has 17 residues. The germline V gene encodes CDR1 SGHTA and CDR2 FQGTGA. V lost 1 base, J lost 6 bases, and 11 bases stayed unmatched. This CDR3 reads CASSLRWQGAPGQPQHF. Here the CDR3 DNA reads TGTGCCAGCAGCTTAAGGTGGCAGGGGGCGCCCGGTCAGCCCCAGCATTTT.

CDR3 in amino acids: CASSPGAPNEKLFF. DNA for the CDR3: TGTGCCAGCTCACCAGGGGCTCCCAATGAAAAACTGTTTTTT. The rearrangement links TRBV18 to TRBJ1-4; D may be TRBD1 (5 bases). CDR3 size: 14 residues. V shed 2 bases and J shed 5 bases, with 9 bases lying between them. Germline V gene sequence: CDR1 KGHSH, CDR2 LQKENI.

The chain links TRBV9 to TRBJ2-1, with 15 bases fitting TRBD2. The CDR3 is made up of 17 amino acids. The V segment lost 0 bases and the J segment 10 bases; nucleotides outside the gene matches: 8. Germline CDR1 SGDLS, CDR2 YYNGEE. The DNA for the CDR3 is TGTGCCAGCAGCGTAGCGAGTATGGGACTAGCGGGAGGCGAGCAGTTCTTC. It specifies CASSVASMGLAGGEQFF.

The CDR3 loop is CASSHPTGVSAPKHYEQYF. CDR3 nucleotide sequence: TGCGCCAGCAGTCACCCGACCGGGGTATCAGCCCCAAAGCACTACGAGCAGTACTTC. The V and J genes are TRBV23-1 and TRBJ2-7, with D possibly being TRBD2 (5 bases). TRBV23-1 counts as an open reading frame of uncertain function. There are 19 residues in the CDR3. Between the trimmed V and J ends, which lost 3 bases and 3 bases, there was a span of 27 bases.

The V and J genes are TRBV3-1 (or the pseudogene TRBV3-2) and TRBJ2-7; D is perhaps TRBD2 (5 bases). Trimming stripped 2 bases from V and 0 bases from J, with 8 bases between. CDR1 is LGHDT, CDR2 YNNKEL, per germline (reference sequence). The length of the CDR3 is 14 residues. The CDR3 DNA is TGTGCCAGCAGCCAACGGGAAGCCTCCTACGAGCAGTACTTC. This translates into CASSQREASYEQYF.

The chain combines TRBV9 with TRBJ1-3; D is unclear. The CDR3 is made up of 14 amino acids. CDR1 SGDLS and CDR2 YYNGEE come from the germline V gene. V was pared by 2 bases and J by 0 bases, with 6 bases between. CDR3 amino acids: CASSVLDSGNTIYF. DNA for the CDR3: TGTGCCAGCAGCGTCCTGGACTCTGGAAACACCATATATTTT.

The chain combines TRBV9 with TRBJ1-1; D unresolved. Trimming stripped 0 bases from V and 0 bases from J, with 6 bases between. Germline CDR1 is SGDLS and CDR2 is YYNGEE. The CDR3 is 14 amino acids. CDR3 region: CASSVESLNTEAFF. DNA of the CDR3: TGTGCCAGCAGCGTAGAATCCCTGAACACTGAAGCTTTCTTT.

This clone was seen more than once but under ten times. The chain joins TRBV6-2 or TRBV6-3 to TRBJ1-1; D unclear. The CDR3 covers 13 residues. The germline V gene encodes CDR1 MNHEY and CDR2 SVGEGT. The germline V and J ends were trimmed by 0 bases and 2 bases, with 4 bases remaining between them. The CDR3 here is CASSYSTNTEAFF. CDR3 bases: TGTGCCAGCAGTTACTCGACAAACACTGAAGCTTTCTTT.

The chain couples TRBV7-9 to TRBJ1-2; D gene ambiguous. V was trimmed by 5 bases and J by 6 bases, leaving 22 bases between them. The CDR3 runs to 16 residues. Germline V CDR1 and CDR2: SEHNR, FQNEAQ (reference sequence). The CDR3 DNA reads TGTGCCAGCAGCCCGAGTATATCAGGAGGGATTGATGGCTACACCTTC. Translating it yields CASSPSISGGIDGYTF.